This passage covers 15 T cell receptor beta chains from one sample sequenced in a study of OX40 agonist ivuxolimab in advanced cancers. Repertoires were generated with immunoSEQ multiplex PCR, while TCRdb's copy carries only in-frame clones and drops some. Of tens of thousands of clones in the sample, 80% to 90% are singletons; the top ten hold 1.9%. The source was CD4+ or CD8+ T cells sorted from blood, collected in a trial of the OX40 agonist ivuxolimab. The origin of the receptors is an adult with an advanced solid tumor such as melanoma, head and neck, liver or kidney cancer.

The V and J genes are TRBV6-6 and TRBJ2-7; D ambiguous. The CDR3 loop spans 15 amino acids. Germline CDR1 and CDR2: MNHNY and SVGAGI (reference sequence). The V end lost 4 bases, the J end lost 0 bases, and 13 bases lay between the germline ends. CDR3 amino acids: CASSSPGRASYEQYF. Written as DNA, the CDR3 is TGTGCCAGCAGTTCTCCGGGTAGGGCCTCCTACGAGCAGTACTTC.

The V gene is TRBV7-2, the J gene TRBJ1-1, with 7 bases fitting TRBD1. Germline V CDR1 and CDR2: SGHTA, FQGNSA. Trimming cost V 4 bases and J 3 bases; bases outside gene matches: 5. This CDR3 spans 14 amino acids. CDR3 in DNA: TGTGCCAGCAGCTCGGGACAGTCGTACACTGAAGCTTTCTTT. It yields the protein CASSSGQSYTEAFF.

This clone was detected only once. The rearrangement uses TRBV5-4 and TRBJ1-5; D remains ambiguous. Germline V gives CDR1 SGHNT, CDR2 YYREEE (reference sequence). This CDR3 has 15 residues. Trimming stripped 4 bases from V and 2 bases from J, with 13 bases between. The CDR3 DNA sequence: TGTGCCAGCAGCCTGGGCCAGGTTGGCAATCAGCCCCAGCATTTT. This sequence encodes CASSLGQVGNQPQHF. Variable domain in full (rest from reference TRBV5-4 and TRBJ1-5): ETGVTQSPTHLIKTRGQQVTLRCSSQSGHNTVSWYQQALGQGPQFIFQYYREEENGRGNFPPRFSGLQFPNYSSELNVNALELDDSALYLCASSLGQVGNQPQHFGDGTRLSIL.

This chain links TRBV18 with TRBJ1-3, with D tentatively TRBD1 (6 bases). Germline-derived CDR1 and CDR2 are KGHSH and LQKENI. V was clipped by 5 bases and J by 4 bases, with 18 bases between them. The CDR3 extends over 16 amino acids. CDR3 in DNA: TGTGCCAGCTCAGGATTTCGGACAGCGCGAGGAAACACCATATATTTT. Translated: CASSGFRTARGNTIYF.

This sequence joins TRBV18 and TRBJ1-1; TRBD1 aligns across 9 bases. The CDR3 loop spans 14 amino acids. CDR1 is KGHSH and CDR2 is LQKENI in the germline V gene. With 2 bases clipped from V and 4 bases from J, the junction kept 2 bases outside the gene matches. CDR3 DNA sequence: TGTGCCAGCTCACCAAACAGGGGGCGCACTGAAGCTTTCTTT. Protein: CASSPNRGRTEAFF. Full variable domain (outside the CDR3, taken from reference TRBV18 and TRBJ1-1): NAGVMQNPRHLVRRRGQEARLRCSPMKGHSHVYWYRQLPEEGLKFMVYLQKENIIDESGMPKERFSAEFPKEGPSILRIQQVVRGDSAAYFCASSPNRGRTEAFFGQGTRLTVV.

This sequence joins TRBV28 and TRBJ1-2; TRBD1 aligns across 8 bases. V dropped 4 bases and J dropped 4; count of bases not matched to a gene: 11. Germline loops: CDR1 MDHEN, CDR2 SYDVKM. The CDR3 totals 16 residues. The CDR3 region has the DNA TGTGCCAGCAGTTCGGACAGGGAAAGAAGAAGCTATGGCTACACCTTC. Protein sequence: CASSSDRERRSYGYTF.

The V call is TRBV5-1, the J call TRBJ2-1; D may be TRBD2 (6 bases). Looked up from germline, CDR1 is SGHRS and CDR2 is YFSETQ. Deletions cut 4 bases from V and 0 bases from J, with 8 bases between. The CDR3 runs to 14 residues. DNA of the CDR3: TGCGCCAGCAGCGGGGGGTACTCCTACAATGAGCAGTTCTTC. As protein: CASSGGYSYNEQFF.

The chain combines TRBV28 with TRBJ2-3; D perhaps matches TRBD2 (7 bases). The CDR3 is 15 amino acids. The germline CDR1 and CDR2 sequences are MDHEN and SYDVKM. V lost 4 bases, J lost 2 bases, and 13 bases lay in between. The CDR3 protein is CASSSGGPNTDTQYF. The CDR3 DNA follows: TGTGCCAGCAGTTCGGGGGGCCCCAACACAGATACGCAGTATTTT.

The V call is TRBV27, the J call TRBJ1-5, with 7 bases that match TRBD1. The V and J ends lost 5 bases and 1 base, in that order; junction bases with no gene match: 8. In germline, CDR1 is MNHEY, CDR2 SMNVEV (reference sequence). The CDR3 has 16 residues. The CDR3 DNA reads TGTGCCAGCAGTCCGACGGGACAGTTAAGCAATCAGCCCCAGCATTTT. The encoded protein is CASSPTGQLSNQPQHF.

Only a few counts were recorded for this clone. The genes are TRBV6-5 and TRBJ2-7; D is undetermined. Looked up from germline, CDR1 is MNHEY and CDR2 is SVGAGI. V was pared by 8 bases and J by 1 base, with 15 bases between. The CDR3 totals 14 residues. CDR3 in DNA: TGTGCCAGCCAACCTCACCCTAGTTCCTACGAGCAGTACTTC. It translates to CASQPHPSSYEQYF.

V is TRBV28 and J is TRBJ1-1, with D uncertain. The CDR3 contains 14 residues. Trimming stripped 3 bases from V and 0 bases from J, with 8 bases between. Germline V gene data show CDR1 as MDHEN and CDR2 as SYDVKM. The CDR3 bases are TGTGCCAGCAGTTTCCTCCGATTGAACACTGAAGCTTTCTTT. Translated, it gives CASSFLRLNTEAFF.

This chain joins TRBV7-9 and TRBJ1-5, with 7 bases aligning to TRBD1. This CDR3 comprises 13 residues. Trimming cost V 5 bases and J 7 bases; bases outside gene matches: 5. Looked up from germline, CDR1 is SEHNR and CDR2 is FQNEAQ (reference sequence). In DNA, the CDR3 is TGTGCCAGCAGCCTCCAGGGGGGGCAGCCCCAGCATTTT. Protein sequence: CASSLQGGQPQHF.

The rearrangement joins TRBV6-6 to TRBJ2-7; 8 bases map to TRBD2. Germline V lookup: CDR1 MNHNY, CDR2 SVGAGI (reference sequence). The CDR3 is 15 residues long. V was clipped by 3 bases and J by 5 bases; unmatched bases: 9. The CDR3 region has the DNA TGTGCCAGCAGTTATGAAACGGGAGGGCCCCACGAGCAGTACTTC. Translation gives CASSYETGGPHEQYF.

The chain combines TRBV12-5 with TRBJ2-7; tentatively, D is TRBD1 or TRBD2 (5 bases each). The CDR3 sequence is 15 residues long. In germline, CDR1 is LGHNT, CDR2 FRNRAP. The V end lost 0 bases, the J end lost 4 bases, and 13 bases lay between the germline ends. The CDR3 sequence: CASGLVPGPGYEQYF. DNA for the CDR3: TGTGCTAGTGGTTTGGTACCGGGACCAGGATACGAGCAGTACTTC.

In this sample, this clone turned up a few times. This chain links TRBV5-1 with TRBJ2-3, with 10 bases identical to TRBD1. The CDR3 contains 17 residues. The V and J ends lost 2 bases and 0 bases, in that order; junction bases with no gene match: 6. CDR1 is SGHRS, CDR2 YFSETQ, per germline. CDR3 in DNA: TGCGCCAGCAGCTTTCGGACAGGGGGATCGAGCACAGATACGCAGTATTTT. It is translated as CASSFRTGGSSTDTQYF.